These 32 T cell receptor beta chains were all obtained from the same sample, sequenced in a study of blood T cell repertoires in COVID-19. Assay: immunoSEQ multiplex PCR; the TCRdb copy retains only in-frame clones and omits some. The sample has about 350,000 clones, around nine tenths seen once. The sequenced sample consisted of peripheral blood. Source of these receptors: a woman between 70 and 85 years old with COVID-19, enrolled during active disease.

This chain links TRBV11-3 with TRBJ2-1, with 12 bases identical to TRBD2. V shed 3 bases, J shed 7 bases, and the junction held 1 base outside the gene matches. This CDR3 region has 14 residues. Per the germline V gene, CDR1 is SGHNT and CDR2 is YENEEA. The CDR3 here is CASSLLAGGNEQFF. The CDR3 nucleotides are TGTGCCAGCAGCTTGCTAGCGGGGGGGAATGAGCAGTTCTTC.

The chain combines TRBV10-3 with TRBJ1-2, with D unclear. V was clipped by 7 bases and J by 0 bases, with 9 bases between them. CDR3 length: 13 residues. CDR1 and CDR2 (germline): ENHRY, SYGVKD. The CDR3 here is CAITVEANYGYTF. CDR3 bases: TGTGCCATCACCGTCGAGGCTAACTATGGCTACACCTTC.

The CDR3 protein is CASSLPNTEAFF. The CDR3 region has the DNA TGTGCCAGCAGCCTCCCGAACACTGAAGCTTTCTTT. The V call is TRBV9, the J call TRBJ1-1, with D uncertain. The ends were cut back, 4 bases at V and 1 base at J, with 5 bases in the middle. Per the germline V gene, CDR1 is SGDLS and CDR2 is YYNGEE. This CDR3 is 12 amino acids long.

This clone was seen a handful of times. The sample carries other DNA sequences with the same CDR3. This chain uses TRBV10-3 with TRBJ2-2, with 9 bases that match TRBD1. The trim removed 6 bases at V and 4 bases at J, leaving 6 bases unmatched. Germline V CDR1 and CDR2: ENHRY, SYGVKD. The CDR3 consists of 15 residues. CDR3 coding DNA: TGTGCCATCAGCCCGGGACAGGGTGGCACCGGGGAGCTGTTTTTT. It yields the protein CAISPGQGGTGELFF.

This chain uses TRBV27 with TRBJ2-1, with D possibly TRBD1 on 6 matching bases. The V and J ends lost 6 bases and 3 bases respectively, with 15 bases between them. Germline V gene data show CDR1 as MNHEY and CDR2 as SMNVEV (reference sequence). The length of the CDR3 is 15 residues. CDR3 nucleotide sequence: TGTGCCAGCAGCCCGGGACACCCGCTCTACAATGAGCAGTTCTTC. Its protein is CASSPGHPLYNEQFF.

The gene calls are TRBV27 and TRBJ2-5; maybe TRBD1 (5 bases). The germline gives CDR1 MNHEY, CDR2 SMNVEV (reference sequence). The CDR3 is 13 amino acids. The V and J ends lost 2 bases and 1 base respectively, with 5 bases between them. For the CDR3, the DNA is TGTGCCAGCAGTTTAGACAGCCAAGAGACCCAGTACTTC. Its protein is CASSLDSQETQYF.

The rearrangement joins TRBV9 to TRBJ2-7, with D possibly being TRBD2 (5 bases). Germline CDR1 reads SGDLS; CDR2 reads YYNGEE. The CDR3 consists of 16 residues. The V end was cut by 0 bases, the J end by 7 bases, with 20 bases between. The CDR3 DNA follows: TGTGCCAGCAGCGTAGGGGCGGGTCCCAGCCGCGATGAGCAGTACTTC. It is translated as CASSVGAGPSRDEQYF.

The chain uses TRBV3-1 (or the pseudogene TRBV3-2) and TRBJ1-2; unclear D gene. CDR1 LGHDT and CDR2 YNNKEL come from the germline V gene (reference sequence). CDR3 length equals 12 residues. V was cut by 4 bases and J by 5 bases, with 8 bases left in between. The CDR3 DNA sequence: TGTGCCAGCAGCCTTCGCTATTATGGCTACACCTTC. It specifies CASSLRYYGYTF.

This chain connects TRBV12-5 to TRBJ2-6, with TRBD1 matching over 7 bases. This CDR3 is 19 amino acids long. V was clipped by 1 base and J by 0 bases; unmatched bases: 9. The V gene's germline CDR1 is LGHNT and CDR2 FRNRAP. The CDR3 coding sequence is TGTGCTAGTGGTTTGGCCTACCCCGGGACAGCCTCTGGGGCCAACGTCCTGACTTTC. Translated: CASGLAYPGTASGANVLTF.

This clone was observed once. The rearrangement uses TRBV11-3 and TRBJ1-3, with 8 bases matching TRBD1. CDR1 is SGHNT, CDR2 YENEEA, per germline. The CDR3 is 16 residues long. V lost 2 bases to trimming and J lost 3 bases; unmatched junction nucleotides: 6. CDR3 loop: CASSLSADRGGNTIYF. The DNA for the CDR3 is TGTGCCAGCAGCTTATCCGCCGACAGGGGTGGAAACACCATATATTTT.

This sequence joins TRBV18 and TRBJ2-7; perhaps TRBD1 as D (6 bases). The V gene lost 5 bases and the J gene lost 0 bases, with 17 bases spanning the gap. Germline CDR1 reads KGHSH; CDR2 reads LQKENI. The CDR3 extends over 16 amino acids. The CDR3 region has the DNA TGTGCCAGCTCAACCATCCGGACAGCGAGCTCCTACGAGCAGTACTTC. Its translation: CASSTIRTASSYEQYF. Complete variable domain (other parts from reference TRBV18 and TRBJ2-7): NAGVMQNPRHLVRRRGQEARLRCSPMKGHSHVYWYRQLPEEGLKFMVYLQKENIIDESGMPKERFSAEFPKEGPSILRIQQVVRGDSAAYFCASSTIRTASSYEQYFGPGTRLTVT.

This clone was detected once. The rearrangement links TRBV5-1 to TRBJ2-7; 9 nucleotides match TRBD1. The junction had 6 bases not matched to a gene; V was cut back by 4 bases and J by 4 bases. CDR1 is SGHRS and CDR2 is YFSETQ in the germline V gene. The CDR3 sequence is 14 residues long. The CDR3: CASSVDRGLYEQYF. The DNA for the CDR3 is TGCGCCAGCAGCGTGGACAGGGGCTTGTACGAGCAGTACTTC.

The J gene is TRBJ1-2, the V gene TRBV4-1, with 10 bases lining up with TRBD1. The length of the CDR3 is 16 residues. Trimming cost V 3 bases and J 5 bases; bases outside gene matches: 9. Germline values: CDR1 MGHRA, CDR2 YSYEKL. The chain's CDR3 is CASSHTTGGVGYGYTF. CDR3 nucleotides: TGCGCCAGCAGCCATACGACAGGGGGCGTTGGTTATGGCTACACCTTC.

The chain uses TRBV20-1 and TRBJ1-6, with D perhaps matching TRBD1 (6 bases). With 3 bases removed from V and 0 bases from J, the gap between germline ends came to 12 bases. Germline V gene lookup returns CDR1 DFQATT and CDR2 SNEGSKA (reference sequence). The CDR3 loop spans 16 amino acids. The CDR3 sequence: CSASKGGVSYNSPLHF. The CDR3 DNA follows: TGCAGTGCTAGTAAAGGGGGTGTCTCCTATAATTCACCCCTCCACTTT.

In its sample, this clone was seen once. This rearrangement joins TRBV7-2 to TRBJ2-5; the D is unclear. There are 13 residues in the CDR3. Germline CDR1 reads SGHTA; CDR2 reads FQGNSA. Trimming pared 1 base from V and 2 bases from J, leaving 5 bases between. CDR3 sequence reads: CASSLVGQETQYF. As DNA, the CDR3 is TGTGCCAGCAGCTTAGTCGGGCAAGAGACCCAGTACTTC. Using reference TRBV7-2 and TRBJ2-5 for the parts outside the CDR3, the full variable domain is GAGVSQSPSNKVTEKGKDVELRCDPISGHTALYWYRQSLGQGLEFLIYFQGNSAPDKSGLPSDRFSAERTGGSVSTLTIQRTQQEDSAVYLCASSLVGQETQYFGPGTRLLVL.

This clone has just one count. V and J are TRBV18 and TRBJ1-5; unclear D gene. Per germline, CDR1 KGHSH and CDR2 LQKENI. Trimming pared 3 bases from V and 7 bases from J, leaving 10 bases between. The CDR3 runs to 13 residues. Here the CDR3 DNA reads TGTGCCAGCTCACCGCAGGAAATCCAGCCCCAGCATTTT. Its protein is CASSPQEIQPQHF.

This sequence joins TRBV7-3 and TRBJ1-2, with D possibly matching TRBD1 (5 bases). CDR3 length: 15 amino acids. Germline V gene data show CDR1 as SGHTA and CDR2 as FQGTGA. The V end was cut by 1 base, the J end by 2 bases, with 11 bases between. The CDR3 here is CASSLKGQGNYGYTF. For the CDR3, the DNA is TGTGCCAGCAGCTTAAAGGGTCAGGGAAACTATGGCTACACCTTC.

The chain carries TRBV18 and TRBJ2-3; 7 bases align to TRBD2. This CDR3 region has 16 residues. V trimming: 5 bases; J trimming: 2 bases; junction bases outside the gene matches: 10. Germline CDR1 and CDR2: KGHSH and LQKENI. The CDR3 sequence: CASSVTSTLDTDTQYF. CDR3 nucleotide sequence: TGTGCCAGCTCAGTGACTAGCACCCTCGACACAGATACGCAGTATTTT.

The V gene is TRBV11-2, the J gene TRBJ1-2; possible D gene TRBD1, 5 bases. V lost 4 bases and J 8 bases, leaving 14 bases between the germline ends. The CDR3 is 13 residues long. CDR1 SGHAT and CDR2 FQNNGV come from the germline V gene. The CDR3 sequence: CASSSQGLWGYTF. Written as DNA, the CDR3 is TGTGCCAGCAGCTCTCAGGGATTATGGGGCTACACCTTC. The entire variable domain, with the rest obtained from reference TRBV11-2 and TRBJ1-2, is as follows: EAGVAQSPRYKIIEKRQSVAFWCNPISGHATLYWYQQILGQGPKLLIQFQNNGVVDDSQLPKDRFSAERLKGVDSTLKIQPAKLEDSAVYLCASSSQGLWGYTFGSGTRLTVV.

The genes are TRBV3-1 (or the pseudogene TRBV3-2) and TRBJ1-1, with 8 nucleotides matching TRBD1. Germline CDR1 and CDR2: LGHDT and YNNKEL (reference sequence). The CDR3 sequence is 13 residues long. V was pared by 6 bases and J by 5 bases, with 5 bases of the junction left unmatched. The CDR3 DNA reads TGTGCCAGCAGTCCCCGGACAGGGACTGAAGCTTTCTTT. Amino acid sequence: CASSPRTGTEAFF.

This clone was counted once. This chain joins TRBV27 and TRBJ2-1; 10 bases are shared with TRBD1. The V gene end was trimmed by 7 bases and the J gene end by 10 bases; junction bases not matched to a gene: 16. Germline CDR1 MNHEY, CDR2 SMNVEV (reference sequence). CDR3 length equals 16 residues. The CDR3 protein is CASTTPVGTGVKEQFF. CDR3 bases: TGTGCCAGCACAACCCCGGTCGGGACAGGGGTAAAGGAGCAGTTCTTC.

The gene calls are TRBV7-7 and TRBJ2-2, with D perhaps TRBD1 (5 bases). This CDR3 is built from 16 residues. Germline V gene data show CDR1 as SSHAT and CDR2 as FNYEAQ (reference sequence). V was shortened by 0 bases and J by 5 bases, with 13 bases between the two germline ends. Written as DNA, the CDR3 is TGTGCCAGCAGCTTAGCGTTAGGGGATGTGACCGGGGAGCTGTTTTTT. The encoded protein is CASSLALGDVTGELFF.

This chain uses TRBV24-1 with TRBJ2-1, with D perhaps matching TRBD2 (6 bases). Germline values: CDR1 KGHDR, CDR2 SFDVKD. V was pared by 4 bases and J by 4 bases, with 13 bases between. The CDR3 extends over 15 amino acids. DNA for the CDR3: TGTGCCACCAGTGACCCCCGGGGACTGTACAATGAGCAGTTCTTC. Amino acid sequence: CATSDPRGLYNEQFF.

CDR3: CASSYGPSGWDSPLHF. The DNA for the CDR3 is TGTGCCAGCAGTTATGGCCCGTCGGGGTGGGATTCACCCCTCCACTTT. The chain links TRBV6-5 to TRBJ1-6; no definite D call. V gave up 3 bases and J gave up 8 bases, with 17 bases separating them. CDR1 is MNHEY, CDR2 SVGAGI, per germline. This CDR3 has 16 residues.

The J gene is TRBJ1-6, the V gene TRBV27; D perhaps matches TRBD1 (6 bases). Germline lookup yields CDR1 MNHEY and CDR2 SMNVEV (reference sequence). The CDR3 has 17 amino acids. The ends were cut back, 6 bases at V and 10 bases at J, with 25 bases in the middle. In nucleotides, the CDR3 is TGTGCCAGCAGACCCCCGTGGGGCAGGGGTTTTGGATCACCCCTCCACTTT. Protein sequence: CASRPPWGRGFGSPLHF.

The rearrangement uses TRBV6-1 and TRBJ1-1, with D possibly TRBD1 on 6 matching bases. CDR3 length equals 13 residues. CDR1 is MNHNS, CDR2 SASEGT, per germline. Trimming removed 3 bases at V and 11 bases at J, with 16 bases between. The CDR3, as DNA: TGTGCCAGCAGTGACCCAGGGAGGGGGAATGCTTTCTTT. As protein: CASSDPGRGNAFF.

The chain has TRBV10-2 and TRBJ2-5; maybe TRBD2 (6 bases). This CDR3 spans 14 amino acids. Germline V lookup: CDR1 WSHSY, CDR2 SAAADI. The ends were cut back, 8 bases at V and 2 bases at J, with 15 bases in the middle. CDR3 protein: CASHWGDGQETQYF. The DNA for the CDR3 is TGCGCCAGCCATTGGGGGGACGGGCAAGAGACCCAGTACTTC.

The rearrangement uses TRBV10-3 and TRBJ2-5; D may be TRBD2 (6 bases). V was shortened by 6 bases and J by 2 bases, with 13 bases between the two germline ends. CDR3 length: 14 amino acids. Germline-derived CDR1 and CDR2 are ENHRY and SYGVKD. The DNA of the CDR3 is TGTGCCATCAGGGGAGGAAGCGGGCAAGAGACCCAGTACTTC. Protein sequence: CAIRGGSGQETQYF.

The rearrangement joins TRBV13 to TRBJ2-3; a possible D gene is TRBD2 (6 bases). This CDR3 is 14 amino acids long. Trimming removed 2 bases from V and 10 bases from J, with 16 bases in between. Germline assignment: CDR1 PRHDT and CDR2 FYEKMQ (reference sequence). DNA of the CDR3: TGTGCCAGCAGCTTACCGCCCCAAGGAGGGGCGCAGTATTTT. It codes for CASSLPPQGGAQYF. The whole variable domain, filled in from reference TRBV13 and TRBJ2-3, reads AAGVIQSPRHLIKEKRETATLKCYPIPRHDTVYWYQQGPGQDPQFLISFYEKMQSDKGSIPDRFSAQQFSDYHSELNMSSLELGDSALYFCASSLPPQGGAQYFGPGTRLTVL.

V usage is TRBV30 and J usage is TRBJ1-6; tentative D call: TRBD1 (5 bases). The CDR3 is made up of 14 amino acids. Germline CDR1 is GTSNPN and CDR2 is SVGIG (reference sequence). The V end lost 0 bases, the J end lost 10 bases, and 13 bases lay between the germline ends. CDR3 nucleotides: TGTGCCTGGAGTGTACTTCAGGGTCAATCACCCCTCCACTTT. Translating gives CAWSVLQGQSPLHF.

In its sample, this clone was seen a few times. The chain uses TRBV6-2 or TRBV6-3 and TRBJ2-4; D possibly corresponds to TRBD1 (6 bases). There are 14 residues in the CDR3. Trimming removed 7 bases at V and 0 bases at J, with 10 bases between. Germline loops: CDR1 MNHEY, CDR2 SVGEGT. The CDR3 nucleotides are TGTGCCAGCACCCCAGGGGTAGCCAAAAACATTCAGTACTTC. This translates into CASTPGVAKNIQYF.

The chain carries TRBV2 and TRBJ2-1, with 9 positions matching TRBD1. From germline, CDR1 is SNHLY and CDR2 FYNNEI. The CDR3 runs to 15 residues. The J segment lost 4 bases and the V segment lost 4 bases, leaving 5 bases of the junction unmatched. In DNA form, the CDR3 reads TGTGCCAGCAGTGTGGGGACAGGGCGGTACAATGAGCAGTTCTTC. Amino acids: CASSVGTGRYNEQFF.